This T cell receptor (beta chain) was obtained from a study of regulatory dendritic cells for organ transplantation. V was pared by 4 bases and J by 1 base, with 13 bases between. This CDR3 is 15 amino acids long. Germline V lookup: CDR1 PRHDT, CDR2 FYEKMQ (reference sequence). Profiled with immunoSEQ multiplex PCR; TCRdb holds only in-frame clones, not every one. The sample comprises about 30,000 clones, roughly four fifths of which are singletons, and under 0.12% rests with the top ten. The receptor comes from a human donor in good health. The V and J genes are TRBV13 and TRBJ1-1; no definite D call. Sequenced sample: naive CD4+ T cells from blood. Specified subset: CD45RA+ naive T cells. The CDR3 DNA sequence: TGTGCCAGCAGCTCCGCTTTAGGAGGGAACACTGAAGCTTTCTTT. Translated, it gives CASSSALGGNTEAFF.